The 29 T cell receptor beta chains below were found in one sample sequenced in a study of neurological immune-mediated disorders. In TCRdb, the 5' RACE reads were re-called with MiXCR into one record per CDR3 protein. Found here are roughly 30,000 distinct CDR3 sequences, about 6.2% of them singletons; the top ten hold about 9%. Sequenced input: PBMCs. These receptors were obtained from a woman in her forties or fifties in good health.

There are many counts of this clonotype. V is TRBV4-1 and J is TRBJ2-3; no firm D call. The CDR3 is 14 residues long. The V end lost 2 bases, the J end lost 4 bases, and 10 bases lay between the germline ends. CDR1 is MGHRA and CDR2 is YSYEKL in the germline V gene. The DNA of the CDR3 is TGCGCCAGCAGCCAACTTCGACTGTCAGATACGCAGTATTTT. Amino acids: CASSQLRLSDTQYF.

This clonotype was observed many times. V and J are TRBV5-4 and TRBJ2-7; D may match TRBD1 or TRBD2 (5 bases each). The V gene's germline CDR1 is SGHNT and CDR2 YYREEE (reference sequence). The V gene lost 4 bases and the J gene lost 3 bases, with 11 bases spanning the gap. The CDR3 consists of 13 residues. Here the CDR3 DNA reads TGTGCCAGCAGCGACCGGGGCCTCTACGAGCAGTACTTC. It specifies CASSDRGLYEQYF.

Many counts were recorded for this clonotype. V usage is TRBV12-3 or TRBV12-4 and J usage is TRBJ1-2, with a possible D match to TRBD1 (6 bases). With 3 bases removed from V and 2 bases from J, the gap between germline ends came to 7 bases. The CDR3 loop spans 13 amino acids. The CDR3 bases are TGTGCCAGCAGTTTGGACAGCAACTATGGCTACACCTTC. Its translation: CASSLDSNYGYTF.

The chain is built from TRBV12-3 or TRBV12-4 and TRBJ2-7, with a weak D call TRBD1 (6 bases). This CDR3 comprises 12 residues. The germline V and J ends were trimmed by 5 bases and 5 bases, with 10 bases remaining between them. CDR3: CASSPGHNEQYF. DNA of the CDR3: TGTGCCAGCAGTCCGGGACACAACGAGCAGTACTTC.

This clonotype was observed many times. The chain is built from TRBV11-1 and TRBJ2-3; D is unclear. Germline loops: CDR1 SGHAT, CDR2 FQDESV (reference sequence). V was shortened by 1 base and J by 2 bases, with 7 bases between the two germline ends. The CDR3 runs to 14 residues. In DNA, the CDR3 is TGTGCCAGCAGCTTAGTGCGAAACACAGATACGCAGTATTTT. Translating gives CASSLVRNTDTQYF.

This clonotype was found many times. The CDR3 DNA reads TGTGCCAGCAGATTGACCCCCCTGTTTACAGATACGCAGTATTTT. Residues: CASRLTPLFTDTQYF. V and J are TRBV6-1 and TRBJ2-3; unclear D gene. There are 15 residues in the CDR3. Germline values: CDR1 MNHNS, CDR2 SASEGT. Trimming removed 6 bases from V and 3 bases from J, with 16 bases in between.

In its sample, this clonotype ranks as medium-sized. The J gene is TRBJ2-1, the V gene TRBV6-5; the match to TRBD1 covers 8 bases. J lost 6 bases, V lost 5 bases, and 9 bases had no gene match. The CDR3 runs to 15 residues. The germline V gene has CDR1 MNHEY and CDR2 SVGAGI. The CDR3 DNA reads as TGTGCCAGCAGTGTGACAGGGGCGATGGGCAATGAGCAGTTCTTC. Amino acid sequence: CASSVTGAMGNEQFF.

The chain recombines TRBV20-1 with TRBJ1-6; a weak D match, TRBD1 (6 bases). The V gene's germline CDR1 is DFQATT and CDR2 SNEGSKA (reference sequence). The CDR3 extends over 13 amino acids. V was pared by 6 bases and J by 8 bases, with 14 bases between. Here the CDR3 DNA reads TGCAGTGCGAGCGTAAACAGGGATTCACCCCTCCACTTT. Its translation is CSASVNRDSPLHF.

At least ten counts were recorded for this clonotype. V is TRBV29-1 and J is TRBJ2-2, with 9 bases lining up with TRBD1. The germline CDR1 and CDR2 sequences are SQVTM and ANQGSEA. The CDR3 loop spans 19 amino acids. Trimming took 6 bases from V and 2 from J; bases not matched to a gene: 19. The CDR3 loop reads CSVPRSMVQGAGNTGELFF. The DNA for the CDR3 is TGCAGCGTCCCCCGCAGTATGGTACAGGGGGCTGGAAACACCGGGGAGCTGTTTTTT.

The V gene is TRBV29-1, the J gene TRBJ1-1; no clear D. Germline values: CDR1 SQVTM, CDR2 ANQGSEA. V was trimmed by 7 bases and J by 1 base, leaving 16 bases between them. This CDR3 has 14 residues. Here the CDR3 DNA reads TGCAGCGCCATAACGAGGGCGTGGAACACTGAAGCTTTCTTT. It yields the protein CSAITRAWNTEAFF.

This clonotype was seen many times. The rearrangement links TRBV20-1 to TRBJ1-1; 8 nucleotides align to TRBD1. The germline V gene has CDR1 DFQATT and CDR2 SNEGSKA (reference sequence). V lost 3 bases, J lost 10 bases, and 10 bases stayed unmatched. The CDR3 has 13 amino acids. This CDR3 reads CSARLPLGTGAFF. The CDR3 DNA reads as TGCAGTGCTAGGTTACCTCTAGGGACAGGAGCTTTCTTT.

This clonotype showed up many times. The J gene is TRBJ2-7, the V gene TRBV4-3, with 8 positions matching TRBD1. The CDR3 covers 18 residues. The V gene's germline CDR1 is LGHNA and CDR2 YSLEER. V dropped 0 bases and J dropped 2; count of bases not matched to a gene: 12. The CDR3 nucleotides read TGCGCCAGCAGCCAAGATGACATCGGACAGGGTCGGCCCTACGAGCAGTACTTC. The encoded protein is CASSQDDIGQGRPYEQYF.

This clonotype was observed many times. The chain has TRBV25-1 and TRBJ2-7, with 10 bases identical to TRBD1. Losses at the gene ends were 4 bases for V and 4 bases for J; bases not matched to a gene: 1. Germline lookup yields CDR1 MGHDK and CDR2 SYGVNS. The CDR3 is 13 residues long. The DNA of the CDR3 is TGTGCCAGCAGTGGGACAGGGGGTTACGAGCAGTACTTC. Residues: CASSGTGGYEQYF.

This clonotype was counted ten times or more. The chain employs TRBV20-1 and TRBJ1-4, with unresolved D. The CDR3 is 14 amino acids. Germline-derived CDR1 and CDR2 are DFQATT and SNEGSKA (reference sequence). Trimming shortened V by 6 bases and J by 4 bases, and 15 bases separated the two germline ends. CDR3 coding DNA: TGCAGTGCAGCCTCCTTAGGCGATAATGAAAAACTGTTTTTT. This codes for CSAASLGDNEKLFF.

This clonotype has at least ten counts. The chain joins TRBV18 to TRBJ1-1; the match to TRBD1 covers 7 bases. V lost 3 bases and J lost 5; bases outside the gene matches: 6. The CDR3 contains 14 residues. CDR1 is KGHSH, CDR2 LQKENI, per germline. Here the CDR3 DNA reads TGTGCCAGCTCACCGGGGGACAGTCGGACTGAAGCTTTCTTT. Its translation is CASSPGDSRTEAFF.

This clonotype is labeled medium-sized (0.01 to 0.1%). The V gene is TRBV20-1, the J gene TRBJ2-2; D unclear. The V gene lost 0 bases and the J gene lost 7 bases, with 6 bases spanning the gap. This CDR3 contains 12 residues. Germline V CDR1 and CDR2: DFQATT, SNEGSKA (reference sequence). The CDR3 protein is CSARDQLGELFF. In nucleotides, the CDR3 is TGCAGTGCTAGAGATCAACTCGGGGAGCTGTTTTTT.

This clonotype was counted many times. This sequence joins TRBV5-8 and TRBJ2-1; perhaps TRBD1 as D (5 bases). V was pared by 3 bases and J by 2 bases, with 15 bases between. This CDR3 has 16 amino acids. Germline V lookup: CDR1 SGHTS, CDR2 YDEGEE. The CDR3, as DNA: TGTGCCAGCAGCTCTAGACAGCCGGCTACCTACAATGAGCAGTTCTTC. Its translation: CASSSRQPATYNEQFF.

In this sample, this clonotype turned up many times. The chain joins TRBV20-1 to TRBJ2-3; 8 positions match TRBD2. The V and J ends lost 3 bases and 1 base, in that order; junction bases with no gene match: 6. Germline lookup yields CDR1 DFQATT and CDR2 SNEGSKA (reference sequence). The CDR3 totals 15 residues. As DNA, the CDR3 is TGCAGTGCTAGTAATGGGCGGGGGGGCACAGATACGCAGTATTTT. Its translation: CSASNGRGGTDTQYF.

This clonotype was observed many times. V gene TRBV7-9 combines with J gene TRBJ2-7, with TRBD2 matching 8 bases. CDR3 length equals 17 residues. The V and J ends lost 3 bases and 3 bases, in that order; junction bases with no gene match: 13. Germline CDR1 is SEHNR and CDR2 is FQNEAQ (reference sequence). The CDR3: CASSFGHTGTRVYEQYF. Here the CDR3 DNA reads TGTGCCAGCAGCTTCGGACACACCGGGACTAGAGTCTACGAGCAGTACTTC.

This clonotype was detected ten times or more. CDR3 nucleotide sequence: TGCGCCAGCAGCCGCAGTTCAACTAATGAAAAACTGTTTTTT. It is translated as CASSRSSTNEKLFF. V is TRBV5-1 and J is TRBJ1-4; the D is unclear. V was shortened by 4 bases and J by 0 bases, with 7 bases between the two germline ends. The CDR3 covers 14 residues. Germline V gives CDR1 SGHRS, CDR2 YFSETQ. The variable domain in full, completed from reference TRBV5-1 and TRBJ1-4, reads KAGVTQTPRYLIKTRGQQVTLSCSPISGHRSVSWYQQTPGQGLQFLFEYFSETQRNKGNFPGRFSGRQFSNSRSEMNVSTLELGDSALYLCASSRSSTNEKLFFGSGTQLSVL.

The table lists this clonotype with many counts. This chain connects TRBV20-1 to TRBJ1-2; D is unclear. Germline V gene data show CDR1 as DFQATT and CDR2 as SNEGSKA (reference sequence). V lost 3 bases to trimming and J lost 5 bases, with 13 bases between them. The CDR3 extends over 13 amino acids. DNA for the CDR3: TGCAGTGCTAGTTGGGAGGTTATGTATGGCTACACCTTC. Residues: CSASWEVMYGYTF.

This clonotype was counted many times. The chain uses TRBV9 and TRBJ2-7; TRBD1 aligns across 9 bases. This CDR3 contains 15 residues. V lost 4 bases to trimming and J lost 6 bases; unmatched junction nucleotides: 11. CDR1 SGDLS and CDR2 YYNGEE come from the germline V gene. CDR3 nucleotides: TGTGCCAGCAGCCCAACAGGGGGCGATTCAGGCGAGCAGTACTTC. Amino acid sequence: CASSPTGGDSGEQYF.

This clonotype was observed at least ten times. The chain couples TRBV5-1 to TRBJ2-6; D is perhaps TRBD1 or TRBD2 (5 bases each). V was trimmed by 1 base and J by 0 bases, leaving 8 bases between them. Germline loops: CDR1 SGHRS, CDR2 YFSETQ. The CDR3 contains 16 residues. CDR3 DNA: TGCGCCAGCAGCTTGACCGGGACCTCTGGGGCCAACGTCCTGACTTTC. Translating gives CASSLTGTSGANVLTF. Full variable domain (rest looked up from reference TRBV5-1 and TRBJ2-6): KAGVTQTPRYLIKTRGQQVTLSCSPISGHRSVSWYQQTPGQGLQFLFEYFSETQRNKGNFPGRFSGRQFSNSRSEMNVSTLELGDSALYLCASSLTGTSGANVLTFGAGSRLTVL.

V and J are TRBV12-3 or TRBV12-4 and TRBJ2-5, with D perhaps TRBD2 (6 bases). V gave up 8 bases and J gave up 2 bases, with 12 bases separating them. CDR3 length: 13 residues. The CDR3 region is CASPGTLQETQYF. Written as DNA, the CDR3 is TGTGCCAGCCCAGGGACTTTACAAGAGACCCAGTACTTC.

The V gene is TRBV6-1, the J gene TRBJ2-1, with D perhaps matching TRBD2 (7 bases). From germline, CDR1 is MNHNS and CDR2 SASEGT. The CDR3 consists of 14 residues. V shed 6 bases and J shed 2 bases, with 11 bases lying between them. This CDR3 reads CASRWGGPYNEQFF. The CDR3 DNA is TGTGCCAGCAGGTGGGGGGGCCCCTACAATGAGCAGTTCTTC.

This clonotype was counted a few times. V gene TRBV6-6 combines with J gene TRBJ1-1, with D uncertain. Germline lookup yields CDR1 MNHNY and CDR2 SVGAGI (reference sequence). The length of the CDR3 is 14 residues. V was pared by 0 bases and J by 11 bases, with 16 bases between. CDR3 loop: CASSYSLGTPTAFF. The DNA of the CDR3 is TGTGCCAGCAGTTACTCCCTAGGAACCCCAACTGCTTTCTTT.

This clonotype was observed many times. The chain has TRBV5-1 and TRBJ2-5; 11 bases fit TRBD2. From germline, CDR1 is SGHRS and CDR2 YFSETQ. The CDR3 is 15 amino acids. J gave up 5 bases and V 6 bases, and 9 bases lay outside the gene matches. This chain's CDR3 is CASKSSGRAGETQYF. The CDR3 DNA reads TGCGCCAGCAAGAGTAGCGGGAGGGCCGGGGAGACCCAGTACTTC. Combining the CDR3 with reference TRBV5-1 and TRBJ2-5 gives the whole variable domain KAGVTQTPRYLIKTRGQQVTLSCSPISGHRSVSWYQQTPGQGLQFLFEYFSETQRNKGNFPGRFSGRQFSNSRSEMNVSTLELGDSALYLCASKSSGRAGETQYFGPGTRLLVL.

At least ten counts were recorded for this clonotype. The chain couples TRBV20-1 to TRBJ1-2; 10 positions agree with TRBD1. Germline trimming cut 0 bases from V and 4 bases from J; bases unmatched to any gene: 5. The CDR3 consists of 15 residues. Germline V gene sequence: CDR1 DFQATT, CDR2 SNEGSKA (reference sequence). DNA for the CDR3: TGCAGTGCTAGAGATGACAGGGGGCTTGGCTATGGCTACACCTTC. Translating it yields CSARDDRGLGYGYTF.

The J gene is TRBJ1-1, the V gene TRBV12-3 or TRBV12-4; tentatively, D is TRBD1 (5 bases). The V end lost 6 bases, the J end lost 11 bases, and 16 bases lay between the germline ends. The CDR3 is made up of 12 amino acids. CDR3 loop: CASRDRGYGAFF. The CDR3 DNA follows: TGTGCCAGCAGGGACCGGGGGTATGGGGCTTTCTTT.